The rows below give T cell receptor beta chains drawn from one sample of a study of long-term antiretroviral therapy in people with HIV. Generated by immunoSEQ multiplex PCR, the TCRdb table keeps only in-frame clones and is missing some. The sample lists approximately 36,000 clones, almost 85% seen once, with about 6.5% in the top ten. This specimen consisted of unsorted PBMCs, obtained 0.6 years after starting antiretroviral therapy. The receptors stem from a man between 18 and 29 years old with HIV. The CDR3 runs from the conserved cysteine through the conserved F or W. D genes are given only for firm matches. Clone size is shown for a subset of rows, as once, few, many or a class of expanded clone.

D gene: TRBD2
J gene: TRBJ2-1
clone size: NA
V gene: TRBV27
CDR3 protein: CASSPTRLAGTYNEQFF
CDR3 DNA: TGTGCCAGCAGTCCTACACGACTAGCAGGGACCTACAATGAGCAGTTCTTC

D gene: NA
J gene: TRBJ1-5
clone size: few
V gene: TRBV7-9
CDR3 protein: CASSSFGQGLGNQPQHF
CDR3 DNA: TGTGCCAGCAGCTCCTTCGGGCAGGGTTTAGGCAATCAGCCCCAGCATTTT

D gene: NA
J gene: TRBJ2-2
clone size: NA
V gene: TRBV9
CDR3 protein: CASSREGAGELFF
CDR3 DNA: TGTGCCAGCAGCCGCGAGGGGGCCGGGGAGCTGTTTTTT

D gene: TRBD2
J gene: TRBJ2-2
clone size: NA
V gene: TRBV7-9
CDR3 protein: CASSPSGLAGGRGELFF
CDR3 DNA: TGTGCCAGCAGCCCTTCGGGACTAGCGGGAGGTCGCGGGGAGCTGTTTTTT

D gene: TRBD2
J gene: TRBJ2-7
clone size: NA
V gene: TRBV10-3
CDR3 protein: CAISESASGRHEQYF
CDR3 DNA: TGTGCCATCAGTGAGTCGGCTAGCGGGAGGCACGAGCAGTACTTC

D gene: TRBD1
J gene: TRBJ2-2
clone size: NA
V gene: TRBV7-7
CDR3 protein: CASSWDRANTGELFF
CDR3 DNA: TGTGCTAGCAGCTGGGACAGAGCGAACACCGGGGAGCTGTTTTTT

D gene: TRBD2
J gene: TRBJ2-1
clone size: NA
V gene: TRBV5-4
CDR3 protein: CASSLAAASGGNEQFF
CDR3 DNA: TGTGCCAGCAGCTTGGCTGCGGCTAGCGGTGGGAATGAGCAGTTCTTC

D gene: NA
J gene: TRBJ2-5
clone size: NA
V gene: TRBV7-9
CDR3 protein: CASTFQVEAEETQYF
CDR3 DNA: TGTGCCAGCACATTCCAAGTAGAGGCTGAAGAGACCCAGTACTTC

D gene: TRBD2
J gene: TRBJ2-3
clone size: NA
V gene: TRBV7-9
CDR3 protein: CASSLGTSGSTDTQYF
CDR3 DNA: TGTGCCAGCAGCCTGGGGACTAGCGGAAGCACAGATACGCAGTATTTT

D gene: NA
J gene: TRBJ2-1
clone size: NA
V gene: TRBV9
CDR3 protein: CASSATRYGRSVNEQFF
CDR3 DNA: TGTGCCAGCAGCGCGACCAGGTACGGTCGGTCGGTAAATGAGCAGTTCTTC

D gene: NA
J gene: TRBJ2-5
clone size: NA
V gene: TRBV2
CDR3 protein: CASRGYQETQYF
CDR3 DNA: TGTGCCAGCAGGGGGTACCAAGAGACCCAGTACTTC

D gene: TRBD1
J gene: TRBJ2-7
clone size: few
V gene: TRBV19
CDR3 protein: CASGQGSEQYF
CDR3 DNA: TGTGCCAGTGGACAGGGTTCCGAGCAGTACTTC

D gene: NA
J gene: TRBJ2-7
clone size: NA
V gene: TRBV5-1
CDR3 protein: CASSLDGVGEQYF
CDR3 DNA: TGCGCCAGCAGCTTGGATGGGGTGGGCGAGCAGTACTTC

D gene: NA
J gene: TRBJ2-7
clone size: NA
V gene: TRBV2
CDR3 protein: CGSSPGREHEQYF
CDR3 DNA: TGTGGTAGCAGTCCGGGCAGGGAACACGAGCAGTACTTC

D gene: NA
J gene: TRBJ1-4
clone size: NA
V gene: TRBV18
CDR3 protein: CASSPRGGRGEKLFF
CDR3 DNA: TGTGCCAGCTCACCACGGGGGGGGCGAGGTGAAAAACTGTTTTTT